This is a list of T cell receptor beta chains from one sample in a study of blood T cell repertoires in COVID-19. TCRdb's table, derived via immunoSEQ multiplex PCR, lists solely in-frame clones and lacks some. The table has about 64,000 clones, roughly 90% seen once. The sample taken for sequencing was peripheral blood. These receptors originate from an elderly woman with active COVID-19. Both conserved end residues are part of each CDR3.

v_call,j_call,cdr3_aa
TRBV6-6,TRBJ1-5,CASSYHGGYDQPQHF
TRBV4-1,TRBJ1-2,CASSQVGGQNYGYTF
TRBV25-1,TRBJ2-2,CASLGLAGGVTGELFF
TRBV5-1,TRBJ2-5,CASSSRIGGGEETQYF
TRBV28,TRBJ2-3,CASSFSSTDTQYF
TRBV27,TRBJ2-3,CASSLWEKRDTQYF
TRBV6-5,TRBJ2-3,CASGRERTDTQYF
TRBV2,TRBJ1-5,CASSAGQGFGNQPQHF
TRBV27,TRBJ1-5,CATRAGVHQPQHF
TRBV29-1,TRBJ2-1,CSVGRTGEEFF
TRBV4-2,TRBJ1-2,CASSQDHRGHRIYGYTF
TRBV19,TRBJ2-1,CASSIDPPSAASYNEQFF
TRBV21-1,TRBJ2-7,CASSKGVSEQYF
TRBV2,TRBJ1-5,CASSSRTGANQPQHF
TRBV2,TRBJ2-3,CASSQAVAGTDTQYF
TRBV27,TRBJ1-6,CASSLSQGVSPLHF
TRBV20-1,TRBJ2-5,CSASEAGYQETQYF
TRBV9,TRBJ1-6,CASSEGGSSYNSPLHF
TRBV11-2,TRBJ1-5,CASSLGGGQPQHF
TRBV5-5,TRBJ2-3,CASSFTGTGTDTQYF
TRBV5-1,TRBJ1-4,CASSSMGQGSEKLFF
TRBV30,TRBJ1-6,CAWRERVSNSPLHF
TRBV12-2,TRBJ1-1,CASRLVLDTLAAEAFF
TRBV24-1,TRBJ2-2,CATSDPVRYHTGELFF
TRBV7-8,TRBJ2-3,CASSSLAETGDTQYF
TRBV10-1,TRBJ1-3,CASSESFGNTIYF
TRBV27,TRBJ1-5,CASSLAVSQPQHF
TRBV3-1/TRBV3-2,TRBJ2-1,CASSIRTSGSGEQFF